This T cell receptor (beta chain) was documented in a study of T cells in Graves' hyperthyroidism and ophthalmopathy. The source material, RNA transcripts, was used to amplify TCR beta CDR3 regions. TCR CDR3 underwent first-round RT-PCR with the HTBI primer set. TCRdb reprocessed the multiplex PCR reads with MiXCR, giving one entry per CDR3 protein. Of 500,000 or so distinct CDR3 sequences listed, about 15% are singletons. J was trimmed by 5 bases and V by 5 bases; bases with no gene match: 7. The CDR3 extends over 14 amino acids. Diagnoses rested on clinical symptoms, serum thyroxine and TRAb, thyroid ultrasound and orbital computed tomography. This clonotype was found a few times.

The material sequenced was blood. The gene calls are TRBV12-3 or TRBV12-4 and TRBJ2-7; the match to TRBD1 covers 9 bases. This clonotype was sampled from a woman aged 18-29 years with Graves' ophthalmopathy. Written as DNA, the CDR3 is TGTGCCAGCAGTAAGCGGACAGGGGTAAACGAGCAGTACTTC. Residues: CASSKRTGVNEQYF.